This T cell receptor beta chain was recorded in a study of radiation and T cells in renal cell carcinoma. Clones were read by immunoSEQ multiplex PCR, and TCRdb kept only the in-frame ones, dropping some. The repertoire holds some 150,000 clones, with approximately 87% as singletons. Time point: baseline pretreatment blood. Treatment denoted: 15 Gy SBRT to primary tumor, nephrectomy 4 weeks later. This clone was seen a handful of times. Antigen: not known. Study findings and constraints: Without pretreatment biopsies, baseline tumor clonotype presence was undetermined.

The CDR3 has 11 amino acids. Between the trimmed V and J ends, which lost 5 bases and 2 bases, there was a span of 6 bases. The germline V gene encodes CDR1 DFQATT and CDR2 SNEGSKA (reference sequence). This specimen was blood, taken from a patient whose treatment included radiotherapy and nephrectomy. J is TRBJ1-2 and V is TRBV20-1; no firm D call. This receptor was obtained from a woman aged 50 to 60 with renal cell carcinoma. The CDR3 protein is CSADKNYGYTF. The DNA for the CDR3 is TGCAGTGCTGACAAGAACTATGGCTACACCTTC.